This T cell receptor (beta chain) derives from a study of OX40 agonist ivuxolimab in advanced cancers. CDR1 and CDR2 (germline): MNHNY, SVGAGI (reference sequence). V lost 4 bases and J 5 bases, leaving 8 bases between the germline ends. The CDR3 has 12 residues. The assay was immunoSEQ multiplex PCR, and TCRdb's table has in-frame clones only and misses some. The sample holds around 80,000 clones, 85% seen once. Sequences were derived from CD4+ or CD8+ T cells sorted from blood, sampled in a trial of the OX40 agonist ivuxolimab. The origin of this receptor is an adult with an advanced solid tumor such as melanoma, head and neck, liver or kidney cancer. The chain recombines TRBV6-6 with TRBJ2-5; D gene ambiguous. CDR3 bases: TGTGCCAGCAGTTTCGTCCGGGAGACCCAGTACTTC. Translating gives CASSFVRETQYF.